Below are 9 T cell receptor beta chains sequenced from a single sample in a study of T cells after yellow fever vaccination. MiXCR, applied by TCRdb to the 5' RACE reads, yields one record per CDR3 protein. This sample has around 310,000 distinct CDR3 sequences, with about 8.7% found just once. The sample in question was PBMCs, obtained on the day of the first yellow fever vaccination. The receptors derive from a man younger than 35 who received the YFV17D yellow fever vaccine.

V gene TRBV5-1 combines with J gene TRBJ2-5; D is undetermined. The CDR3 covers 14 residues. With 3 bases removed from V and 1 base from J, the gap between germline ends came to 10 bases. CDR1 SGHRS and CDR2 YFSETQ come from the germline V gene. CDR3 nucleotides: TGCGCCAGCAGCTGGCCCGTAGGCCAAGAGACCCAGTACTTC. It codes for CASSWPVGQETQYF.

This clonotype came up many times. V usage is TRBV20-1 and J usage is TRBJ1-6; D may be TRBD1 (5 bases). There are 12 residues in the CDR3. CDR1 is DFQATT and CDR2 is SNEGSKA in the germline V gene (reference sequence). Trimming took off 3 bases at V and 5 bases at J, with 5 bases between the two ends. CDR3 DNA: TGCAGTGCTAGGGGGGATAATTCACCCCTCCACTTT. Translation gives CSARGDNSPLHF.

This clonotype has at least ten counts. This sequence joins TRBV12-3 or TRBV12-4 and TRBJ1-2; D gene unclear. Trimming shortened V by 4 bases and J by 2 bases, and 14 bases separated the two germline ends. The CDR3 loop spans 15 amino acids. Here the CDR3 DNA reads TGTGCCAGCAGTTCACGCCGGGGTCTGAACTATGGCTACACCTTC. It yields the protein CASSSRRGLNYGYTF.

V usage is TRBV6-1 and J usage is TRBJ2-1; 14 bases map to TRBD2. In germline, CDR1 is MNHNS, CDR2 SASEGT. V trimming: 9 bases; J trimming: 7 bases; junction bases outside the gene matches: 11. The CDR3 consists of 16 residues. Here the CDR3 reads CASTGLAGGIGNEQFF. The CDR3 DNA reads TGTGCCAGTACAGGACTAGCGGGGGGCATTGGGAATGAGCAGTTCTTC.

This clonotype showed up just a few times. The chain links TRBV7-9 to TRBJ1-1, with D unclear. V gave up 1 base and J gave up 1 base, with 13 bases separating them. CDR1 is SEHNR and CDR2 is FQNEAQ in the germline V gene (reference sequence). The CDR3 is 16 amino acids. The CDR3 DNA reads TGTGCCAGCAGCTTAGGAGGAGGAAGAGGGAACACTGAAGCTTTCTTT. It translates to CASSLGGGRGNTEAFF.

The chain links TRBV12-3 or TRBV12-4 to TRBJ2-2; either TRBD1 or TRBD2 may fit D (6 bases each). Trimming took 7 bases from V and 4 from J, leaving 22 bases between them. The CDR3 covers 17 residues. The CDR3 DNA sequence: TGTGCCAGCATTCCCAACTTGGGGGGCGCGGGCACCGGGGAGCTGTTTTTT. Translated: CASIPNLGGAGTGELFF.

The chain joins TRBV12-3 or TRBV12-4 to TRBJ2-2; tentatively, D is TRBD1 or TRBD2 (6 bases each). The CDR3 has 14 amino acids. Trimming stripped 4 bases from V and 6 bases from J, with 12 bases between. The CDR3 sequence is CASSWGAPPGELFF. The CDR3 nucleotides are TGTGCCAGCAGTTGGGGGGCGCCTCCCGGGGAGCTGTTTTTT.

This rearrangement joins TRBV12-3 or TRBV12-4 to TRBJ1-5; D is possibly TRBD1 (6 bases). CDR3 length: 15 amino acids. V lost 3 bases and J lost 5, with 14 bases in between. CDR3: CASSFGPGGYQPQHF. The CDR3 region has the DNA TGTGCCAGCAGTTTTGGCCCCGGGGGCTATCAGCCCCAGCATTTT.

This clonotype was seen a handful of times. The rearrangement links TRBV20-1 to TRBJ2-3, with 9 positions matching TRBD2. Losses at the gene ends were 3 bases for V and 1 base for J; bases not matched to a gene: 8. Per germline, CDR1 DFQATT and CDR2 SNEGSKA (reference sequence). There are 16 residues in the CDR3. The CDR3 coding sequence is TGCAGTGCTAGCTGGGCGGGGGGGCCTGGCACAGATACGCAGTATTTT. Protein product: CSASWAGGPGTDTQYF.